The TCR beta chain under discussion was sequenced for a study of Tregs in tolerant kidney transplant recipients. General study findings and limits: The small number of patients limits these findings pending further validation. The most relevant donor-specific Treg TCRbeta repertoire apparently came from expansion with activated donor B cells. No direct test of biological reproducibility was done here.

The germline CDR1 and CDR2 sequences are LGHNA and YNFKEQ. The CDR3 loop spans 13 amino acids. V gave up 1 base and J gave up 4 bases, with 7 bases separating them. Thawed PBMCs were FACS-sorted into unstimulated CD4+CD25+CD127- regulatory T cells, CD4+CD25- non-regulatory cells, CD4 and CD8 cells. This clone was detected once. Its cognate antigen is unknown. Assay used: immunoSEQ multiplex PCR; TCRdb lists only in-frame clones, some missing. This sample has under 100,000 clones; around 90% occur once, and the top ten carry roughly 5%. The sequence came from a human donor in good health. The rearrangement uses TRBV4-2 and TRBJ1-1; D uncertain. Input material: CD8+ T cells from blood. CDR3 sequence: CASSQGQPTEAFF. CDR3 nucleotide sequence: TGTGCCAGCAGCCAAGGGCAGCCCACTGAAGCTTTCTTT.